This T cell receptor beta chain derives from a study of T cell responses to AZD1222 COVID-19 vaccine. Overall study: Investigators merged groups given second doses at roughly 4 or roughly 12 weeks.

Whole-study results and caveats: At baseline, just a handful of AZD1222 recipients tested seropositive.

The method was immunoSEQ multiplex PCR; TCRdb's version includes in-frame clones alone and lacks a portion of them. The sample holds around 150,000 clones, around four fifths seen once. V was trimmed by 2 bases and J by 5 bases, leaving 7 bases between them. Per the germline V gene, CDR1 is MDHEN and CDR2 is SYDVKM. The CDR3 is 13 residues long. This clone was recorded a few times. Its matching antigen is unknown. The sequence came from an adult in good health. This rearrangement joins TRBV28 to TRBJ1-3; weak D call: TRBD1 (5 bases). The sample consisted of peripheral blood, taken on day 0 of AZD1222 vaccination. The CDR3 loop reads CASSLGTRNTIYF. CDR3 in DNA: TGTGCCAGCAGTTTAGGGACCCGAAACACCATATATTTT.